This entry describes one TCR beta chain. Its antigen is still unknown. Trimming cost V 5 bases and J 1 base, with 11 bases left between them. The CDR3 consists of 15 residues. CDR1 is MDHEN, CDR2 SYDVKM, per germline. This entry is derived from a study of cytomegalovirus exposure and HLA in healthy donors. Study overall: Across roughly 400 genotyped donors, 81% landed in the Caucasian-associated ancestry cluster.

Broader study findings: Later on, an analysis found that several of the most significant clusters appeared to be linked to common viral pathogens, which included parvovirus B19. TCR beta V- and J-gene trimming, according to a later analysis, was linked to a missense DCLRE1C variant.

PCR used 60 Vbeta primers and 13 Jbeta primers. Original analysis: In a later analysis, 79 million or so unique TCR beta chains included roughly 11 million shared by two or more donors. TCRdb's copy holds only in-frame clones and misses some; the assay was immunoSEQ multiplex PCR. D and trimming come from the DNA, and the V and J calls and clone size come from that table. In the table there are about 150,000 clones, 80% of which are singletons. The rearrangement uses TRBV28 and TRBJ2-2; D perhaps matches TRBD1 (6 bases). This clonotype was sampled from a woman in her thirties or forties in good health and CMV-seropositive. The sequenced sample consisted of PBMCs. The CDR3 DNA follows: TGTGCCAGCAGTCCACAGGGATGGAACACCGGGGAGCTGTTTTTT. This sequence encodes CASSPQGWNTGELFF.